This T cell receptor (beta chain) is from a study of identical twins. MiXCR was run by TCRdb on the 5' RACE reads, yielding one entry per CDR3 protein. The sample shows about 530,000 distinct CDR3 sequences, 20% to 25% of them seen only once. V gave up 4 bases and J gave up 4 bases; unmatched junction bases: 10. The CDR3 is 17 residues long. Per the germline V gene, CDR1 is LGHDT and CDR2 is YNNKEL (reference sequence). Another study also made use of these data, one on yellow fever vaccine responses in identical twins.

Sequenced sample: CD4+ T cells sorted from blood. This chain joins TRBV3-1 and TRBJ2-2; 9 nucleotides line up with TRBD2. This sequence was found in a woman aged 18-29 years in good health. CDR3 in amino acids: CASSPPQIAGATGELFF. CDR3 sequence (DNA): TGTGCCAGCAGCCCCCCTCAGATAGCGGGGGCCACCGGGGAGCTGTTTTTT.